This TCR beta chain was documented in a study of blood T cell repertoires in COVID-19. The wider study: Some COVID-19 samples were acute and others convalescent; all came from the United States, Italy and Spain. The analysed material was cDNA or gDNA that came from T cells, B-cell-depleted T cells, or PBMCs.

In the authors' methods: Scientists estimated how many nucleated cells there were by amplifying reference gene primers. The repertoire was sequenced with immunoSEQ multiplex PCR; TCRdb's copy has only in-frame clones and lacks some. V and J calls and clone size are copied from that table; D and trimming were computed from the DNA. This table has about 210,000 clones, about 91% appearing once. V was shortened by 0 bases and J by 1 base, with 8 bases between the two germline ends. CDR1 is PRHDT and CDR2 is FYEKMQ in the germline V gene (reference sequence). CDR3 length equals 15 residues. This chain connects TRBV13 to TRBJ2-3; D possibly corresponds to TRBD1 (5 bases). Sequenced: peripheral blood. This receptor was obtained from a woman between 40 and 55 years old with acute or convalescent COVID-19. CDR3 amino acids: CASSLGGVGTDTQYF. The CDR3 DNA sequence: TGTGCCAGCAGCTTAGGAGGGGTGGGCACAGATACGCAGTATTTT.